This T cell receptor (beta chain) stems from a study of T cell repertoires in cytomegalovirus infection. At the level of the study: Peptides in the study included HLA-C-restricted and HLA-B-restricted CMV epitopes. Through public TCR beta signatures, both CMV infection and matching HLA type were indicated.

Trimming cost V 5 bases and J 2 bases, with 10 bases left between them. Germline V lookup: CDR1 SGHTA, CDR2 FQGNSA. The CDR3 runs 14 residues. TCRdb recomputed calls from the reads with MiXCR, one row per CDR3 protein. The sample has 370,000 or so distinct CDR3 sequences, just under 35% seen once. Findings and caveats of the study: Based on cumulative public TCR beta family frequency, carriers of CMV plus the relevant HLA were identified.

This clonotype was observed at least ten times. Its antigen remains unidentified. The material was cultured PBMCs, obtained from culture after CMV antigen stimulation. The chain uses TRBV7-2 and TRBJ1-5, with TRBD1 as a possible D gene (6 bases). This TCR was recovered from a human donor in good health (CMV status not recorded). Some clones in this sample may be carry-over from other donors' samples. The CDR3 nucleotides are TGTGCCAGCAGCAACCGACAGGGCAATCAGCCCCAGCATTTT. Translation gives CASSNRQGNQPQHF.